This T cell receptor (beta chain) comes out of a study of cytomegalovirus exposure and HLA in healthy donors. A multiplex PCR was run with 60 Vbeta primers and 13 Jbeta primers. Profiled with immunoSEQ multiplex PCR; TCRdb holds only in-frame clones, not every one. In the table there are about 91,000 clones, roughly two thirds of which are singletons. The CDR3 is 12 amino acids. The germline V gene has CDR1 MNHEY and CDR2 SVGAGI. V lost 5 bases, J lost 5 bases, and 9 bases lay in between. This sequence joins TRBV6-5 and TRBJ2-5, with a tentative D call TRBD1 (6 bases). The sequence came from a human donor in good health. The sequenced material came from PBMCs. CDR3 protein: CASSRTGETQYF. CDR3 coding DNA: TGTGCCAGCAGTCGTACAGGGGAGACCCAGTACTTC.